A selection of T cell receptor beta chains follows, all from one sample in a study of shared clonotypes between healthy human individuals. Sequencing used immunoSEQ multiplex PCR; TCRdb keeps in-frame clones, though not all of them. The sample lists under 2,500,000 clones; 90% to 97% were seen once. The sample consisted of naive CD4+ T cells sorted from blood. The receptors shown here come from a young man in good health. The CDR3 runs from the conserved cysteine through the conserved F or W.

>TRBJ2-1|TRBV10-3
CAVNDRSNNEQFF
>TRBJ1-6|TRBV30
CAWSKDRIKNNSPLHF
>TRBJ1-2|TRBV6-5
CASRAGVIYGYTF
>TRBJ2-7|TRBV4-3
CASSRRLGQSSYEQYF
>TRBJ1-2|TRBV5-4
CASSLTGAPLDYGYTF
>TRBJ1-5|TRBV10-3
CAIRPGAGQPQHF
>TRBJ2-1|TRBV19
CASSIDGTMSSYNEQFF
>TRBJ1-2|TRBV9
CASSVAPRGSNGYTF
>TRBJ1-1|TRBV10-3
CAITPTKNTEAFF
>TRBJ2-7|TRBV6-5
CASSRLARYEQYF
>TRBJ1-1|TRBV4-1
CASSQMGAGNTEAFF
>TRBJ2-1|TRBV4-1
CASSQGIGQLYNEQFF
>TRBJ2-7|TRBV27
CASSLAGGAYEQYF
>TRBJ2-5|TRBV7-2
CASSLVSRASQETQYF
>TRBJ1-2|TRBV7-2
CASSSRGQGAGGYTF
>TRBJ2-3|TRBV19
CASSIYTLASTDTQYF
>TRBJ1-6|TRBV5-4
CASSLSRQGNSPLHF
>TRBJ1-4|TRBV5-4
CASSRTGQNEKLFF
>TRBJ2-3|TRBV25-1
CASSESLVLADTQYF
>TRBJ2-7|TRBV6-1
CASSGQGFDEQYF
>TRBJ2-3|TRBV4-3
CASSQDTGAGGTQYF
>TRBJ1-3|TRBV7-2
CASSIQGAGNTIYF
>TRBJ1-1|TRBV25-1
CASTGNWGTTEAFF
>TRBJ2-3|TRBV5-4
CASSLATRDTQYF
>TRBJ1-5|TRBV5-6
CASSLAGTALGNQPQHF
>TRBJ2-5|TRBV4-1
CASSQGPRETQYF
>TRBJ2-7|TRBV2
CASRDIGYEQYF